The 10 T cell receptor beta chains listed next were all sequenced from one sample in a study of somatic mutations in cytotoxic T cells in rheumatoid arthritis. TCRdb's table, derived via immunoSEQ multiplex PCR, lists solely in-frame clones and lacks some. Of about 17,000 clones listed, around four fifths were seen once; the top ten hold around 20%. Sequencing used CD8+ T cells sorted from blood. The receptors were gathered from an adult with rheumatoid arthritis.

The rearrangement uses TRBV7-9 and TRBJ1-1; D call uncertain. V dropped 1 base and J dropped 4 bases, with 13 bases sitting between them. CDR1 SEHNR and CDR2 FQNEAQ come from the germline V gene (reference sequence). The CDR3 consists of 15 residues. The CDR3 spells CASSLERVLATEAFF. The CDR3, as DNA: TGTGCCAGCAGCTTAGAGAGGGTCCTGGCCACTGAAGCTTTCTTT. Full variable domain (remainder filled in from reference TRBV7-9 and TRBJ1-1): DTGVSQNPRHKITKRGQNVTFRCDPISEHNRLYWYRQTLGQGPEFLTYFQNEAQLEKSRLLSDRFSAERPKGSFSTLEIQRTEQGDSAMYLCASSLERVLATEAFFGQGTRLTVV.

The rearrangement uses TRBV27 and TRBJ1-6; D gene unclear. The CDR3 runs 13 residues. V lost 9 bases and J 15 bases, leaving 21 bases between the germline ends. CDR1 and CDR2 (germline): MNHEY, SMNVEV (reference sequence). This chain's CDR3 is CASAAPFIDLLHF. The CDR3 DNA is TGTGCCAGTGCCGCACCCTTTATTGATCTCCTCCACTTT.

The chain has TRBV30 and TRBJ1-1; D is unresolved. This CDR3 has 13 amino acids. The ends were cut back, 4 bases at V and 5 bases at J, with 14 bases in the middle. The germline V gene has CDR1 GTSNPN and CDR2 SVGIG (reference sequence). CDR3 amino acids: CAWTVGVGTEAFF. DNA of the CDR3: TGTGCCTGGACAGTGGGAGTTGGTACTGAAGCTTTCTTT. Full variable domain (rest looked up from reference TRBV30 and TRBJ1-1): SQTIHQWPATLVQPVGSPLSLECTVEGTSNPNLYWYRQAAGRGLQLLFYSVGIGQISSEVPQNLSASRPQDRQFILSSKKLLLSDSGFYLCAWTVGVGTEAFFGQGTRLTVV.

The chain combines TRBV9 with TRBJ2-1, with TRBD2 as a possible D gene (6 bases). The CDR3 runs 15 residues. V lost 0 bases and J lost 4, with 11 bases in between. Germline CDR1 and CDR2: SGDLS and YYNGEE. The CDR3, as DNA: TGTGCCAGCAGCGTAGCGGGGGAGAAATACAATGAGCAGTTCTTC. It encodes CASSVAGEKYNEQFF.

This rearrangement joins TRBV10-3 to TRBJ2-7; TRBD1 matches at 8 bases. The CDR3 has 15 amino acids. CDR1 is ENHRY and CDR2 is SYGVKD in the germline V gene. The V segment lost 6 bases and the J segment 2 bases; nucleotides outside the gene matches: 9. This chain's CDR3 is CAIRVRGQGPYEQYF. CDR3 DNA sequence: TGTGCCATCAGAGTTCGAGGACAGGGACCCTACGAGCAGTACTTC.

The chain recombines TRBV6-5 with TRBJ1-2; tentatively, D is TRBD1 (5 bases). The CDR3 consists of 13 residues. Trimming stripped 3 bases from V and 8 bases from J, with 13 bases between. Germline V gene sequence: CDR1 MNHEY, CDR2 SVGAGI. CDR3 region: CASSYRSGSGYTF. The CDR3 region has the DNA TGTGCCAGCAGTTATCGTTCAGGGAGCGGCTACACCTTC.

CDR3 in DNA: TGTGCCAGCAGCCAAATAGCGGGGTCATACAATGAGCAGTTCTTC. It translates to CASSQIAGSYNEQFF. J is TRBJ2-1 and V is TRBV7-6, with TRBD2 matching over 8 bases. Germline assignment: CDR1 SGHVS and CDR2 FNYEAQ. This CDR3 has 15 residues. Trimming cost V 5 bases and J 4 bases; bases outside gene matches: 7.

The gene calls are TRBV6-5 and TRBJ2-5; D not certain. Germline V gene sequence: CDR1 MNHEY, CDR2 SVGAGI. Trimming pared 5 bases from V and 2 bases from J, leaving 12 bases between. The CDR3 has 14 residues. CDR3 DNA sequence: TGTGCCAGCAGTCTCGGTTGGTGGCAAGAGACCCAGTACTTC. This codes for CASSLGWWQETQYF.

The chain recombines TRBV5-6 with TRBJ1-4, with 10 nucleotides matching TRBD1. The trim removed 4 bases at V and 7 bases at J, leaving 4 bases unmatched. CDR3 length equals 14 residues. The V gene's germline CDR1 is SGHDT and CDR2 YYEEEE. The CDR3 protein is CASSPGTGVEKLFF. DNA of the CDR3: TGTGCCAGCAGCCCTGGGACAGGGGTTGAAAAACTGTTTTTT.

The chain is built from TRBV9 and TRBJ2-3, with unresolved D. CDR3 length: 15 amino acids. The germline gives CDR1 SGDLS, CDR2 YYNGEE. The V end lost 0 bases, the J end lost 2 bases, and 10 bases lay between the germline ends. DNA of the CDR3: TGTGCCAGCAGCGTAGAAGGAAACCCCACAGATACGCAGTATTTT. Residues: CASSVEGNPTDTQYF.